These 31 T cell receptor beta chains were sequenced from one sample in a study of shared clonotypes between healthy human individuals. It was CD45RO-negative cells, positively selected for CCR7, that made up naive CD8 cells, with terminally differentiated effector memory CD45RA+ cells excluded. Data came from immunoSEQ multiplex PCR; TCRdb stores just in-frame clones and leaves some out. The sample has more than 2 million clones; 93% are singletons. Source material: naive CD8+ T cells from PBMCs. The receptors were gathered from a man aged 18 to 35 in good health. Some clones in this sample may be carry-over from other donors' samples.

This clone showed up just once. This sequence joins TRBV14 and TRBJ2-7, with unresolved D. This CDR3 comprises 13 residues. Germline V gives CDR1 SGHDN, CDR2 FVKESK. Trimming removed 5 bases from V and 0 bases from J, with 8 bases in between. In DNA form, the CDR3 reads TGTGCCAGCAGCGAATATATCTCCTACGAGCAGTACTTC. Amino acids: CASSEYISYEQYF. The full variable domain, its missing parts supplied by reference TRBV14 and TRBJ2-7, is EAGVTQFPSHSVIEKGQTVTLRCDPISGHDNLYWYRRVMGKEIKFLLHFVKESKQDESGMPNNRFLAERTGGTYSTLKVQPAELEDSGVYFCASSEYISYEQYFGPGTRLTVT.

The rearrangement uses TRBV28 and TRBJ1-5, with TRBD1 as a possible D gene (5 bases). This CDR3 has 18 amino acids. V lost 6 bases and J lost 1, with 22 bases in between. Germline V gives CDR1 MDHEN, CDR2 SYDVKM. CDR3 amino acids: CASRTPGPGSLSNQPQHF. In nucleotides, the CDR3 is TGTGCCAGCAGGACACCGGGACCAGGTTCCCTAAGCAATCAGCCCCAGCATTTT.

The genes are TRBV29-1 and TRBJ1-2, with D possibly matching TRBD1 (5 bases). V lost 6 bases and J lost 7, with 15 bases in between. CDR1 is SQVTM, CDR2 ANQGSEA, per germline. The CDR3 totals 12 residues. CDR3 nucleotides: TGCAGCGTAAAAGGGGAGAGGGGTGGCTACACCTTC. Translated: CSVKGERGGYTF.

The chain carries TRBV6-1 and TRBJ2-2, with D possibly being TRBD1 (6 bases). The CDR3 runs to 16 residues. Per the germline V gene, CDR1 is MNHNS and CDR2 is SASEGT. Trimming took 2 bases from V and 7 from J, leaving 17 bases between them. The CDR3 here is CASSEFFPGAGGELFF. The CDR3 coding sequence is TGTGCCAGCAGTGAATTTTTTCCAGGGGCCGGCGGGGAGCTGTTTTTT.

The chain uses TRBV5-1 and TRBJ2-7; D perhaps matches TRBD2 (6 bases). Germline V gene data show CDR1 as SGHRS and CDR2 as YFSETQ. The CDR3 length is 14 residues. V shed 4 bases and J shed 4 bases, with 15 bases lying between them. CDR3 sequence reads: CASSPEGGIYEQYF. DNA of the CDR3: TGCGCCAGCAGCCCTGAGGGCGGGATATACGAGCAGTACTTC.

The rearrangement uses TRBV28 and TRBJ1-2; 7 bases are a match to TRBD1. The CDR3 runs to 15 residues. The germline CDR1 and CDR2 sequences are MDHEN and SYDVKM. The V gene end was trimmed by 4 bases and the J gene end by 3 bases; junction bases not matched to a gene: 8. The CDR3 spells CASSSTGTEYYGYTF. The CDR3, as DNA: TGTGCCAGCAGTTCCACCGGGACAGAGTACTATGGCTACACCTTC.

The J gene is TRBJ2-1, the V gene TRBV13, with 8 bases aligning to TRBD1. Trimming cost V 3 bases and J 8 bases; bases outside gene matches: 6. The CDR3 totals 14 residues. The V gene's germline CDR1 is PRHDT and CDR2 FYEKMQ (reference sequence). CDR3 residues: CASSLDRDVDEQFF. Written as DNA, the CDR3 is TGTGCCAGCAGCTTGGACAGGGATGTAGATGAGCAGTTCTTC. Supplemented by reference TRBV13 and TRBJ2-1, the full variable domain reads AAGVIQSPRHLIKEKRETATLKCYPIPRHDTVYWYQQGPGQDPQFLISFYEKMQSDKGSIPDRFSAQQFSDYHSELNMSSLELGDSALYFCASSLDRDVDEQFFGPGTRLTVL.

Points on this clone: Within the sample, other DNA sequences also encode this same CDR3. V gene TRBV29-1 combines with J gene TRBJ2-7; D unresolved. The CDR3 is made up of 11 amino acids. The V end was cut by 5 bases, the J end by 0 bases, with 5 bases between. Per germline, CDR1 SQVTM and CDR2 ANQGSEA. The CDR3 DNA follows: TGCAGCGTTTTGGACTCCTACGAGCAGTACTTC. It is translated as CSVLDSYEQYF.

This clone was recorded once. The chain combines TRBV5-8 with TRBJ1-1, with TRBD1 as a possible D gene (5 bases). CDR1 is SGHTS and CDR2 is YDEGEE in the germline V gene. V was trimmed by 4 bases and J by 0 bases, leaving 13 bases between them. The CDR3 loop spans 15 amino acids. Here the CDR3 reads CASSRRTTVNTEAFF. CDR3 in DNA: TGTGCCAGCAGCAGGAGAACGACAGTGAACACTGAAGCTTTCTTT. Full variable domain (outside the CDR3, taken from reference TRBV5-8 and TRBJ1-1): EAGVTQSPTHLIKTRGQQATLRCSPISGHTSVYWYQQALGLGLQFLLWYDEGEERNRGNFPPRFSGRQFPNYSSELNVNALELEDSALYLCASSRRTTVNTEAFFGQGTRLTVV.

This chain joins TRBV5-4 and TRBJ1-1; TRBD1 might be the D (6 bases). The ends were cut back, 6 bases at V and 4 bases at J, with 16 bases in the middle. In germline, CDR1 is SGHNT, CDR2 YYREEE (reference sequence). This CDR3 comprises 14 residues. The CDR3 protein is CASMVGGRLTEAFF. The CDR3 nucleotides are TGTGCCAGCATGGTCGGGGGGCGGCTCACTGAAGCTTTCTTT.

Here the CDR3 DNA reads TGTGCCAGCAGCTCACAGGGGGCGGGTGAAGCTTTCTTT. Amino acids: CASSSQGAGEAFF. The chain is built from TRBV7-6 and TRBJ1-1; 9 bases line up with TRBD1. The V segment lost 4 bases and the J segment 7 bases; nucleotides outside the gene matches: 4. The CDR3 contains 13 residues. In germline, CDR1 is SGHVS, CDR2 FNYEAQ.

This clone was counted a single time. The chain employs TRBV7-8 and TRBJ2-7; TRBD2 might be the D (5 bases). This CDR3 region has 15 residues. The germline gives CDR1 SGHVS, CDR2 FQNEAQ. Trimming removed 5 bases from V and 2 bases from J, with 16 bases in between. The CDR3 bases are TGTGCCAGCAGCCCAACGGGGATAGTGCCCTACGAGCAGTACTTC. The encoded protein is CASSPTGIVPYEQYF.

V and J are TRBV7-6 and TRBJ2-1, with D perhaps assigned TRBD1 or TRBD2 (5 bases each). CDR3 size: 18 residues. Germline assignment: CDR1 SGHVS and CDR2 FNYEAQ. V shed 4 bases and J shed 8 bases, with 27 bases lying between them. The DNA of the CDR3 is TGTGCCAGCAGCTCGCCATCCCAACCGGGACCCCAAGAGGATGAGCAGTTCTTC. Amino acids: CASSSPSQPGPQEDEQFF.

The V and J genes are TRBV25-1 and TRBJ2-1; 7 bases align to TRBD2. J gave up 5 bases and V 7 bases, and 11 bases lay outside the gene matches. The germline V gene encodes CDR1 MGHDK and CDR2 SYGVNS. The CDR3 extends over 15 amino acids. The CDR3 loop reads CASTRGRAVDNEQFF. The DNA of the CDR3 is TGTGCCAGCACTCGTGGGAGGGCCGTAGACAATGAGCAGTTCTTC.

Comments on this clone: Other DNA sequences from this sample encode an identical CDR3 as well. The gene calls are TRBV5-1 and TRBJ2-3; D uncertain. The germline V gene encodes CDR1 SGHRS and CDR2 YFSETQ. This CDR3 spans 12 amino acids. V was cut by 2 bases and J by 3 bases, with 4 bases left in between. As DNA, the CDR3 is TGCGCCAGCAGCTTCTCAACAGATACGCAGTATTTT. Protein product: CASSFSTDTQYF.

The CDR3 DNA is TGTGCCAGCAGCGAGGCCTCCGGGGCGTTAAACTATGGCTACACCTTC. It codes for CASSEASGALNYGYTF. This sequence joins TRBV9 and TRBJ1-2, with D possibly TRBD1 on 5 matching bases. The CDR3 covers 16 residues. Trimming removed 3 bases at V and 2 bases at J, with 17 bases between. CDR1 SGDLS and CDR2 YYNGEE come from the germline V gene.

J is TRBJ2-2 and V is TRBV27, with D tentatively TRBD1 or TRBD2 (6 bases each). Per the germline V gene, CDR1 is MNHEY and CDR2 is SMNVEV (reference sequence). The CDR3 sequence is 14 residues long. Deletions cut 3 bases from V and 10 bases from J, with 15 bases between. The CDR3 spells CASSFKGGLEELFF. CDR3 DNA: TGTGCCAGCAGTTTTAAGGGGGGACTGGAGGAGCTGTTTTTT.

The rearrangement links TRBV29-1 to TRBJ2-1; no clear D gene. The germline V gene encodes CDR1 SQVTM and CDR2 ANQGSEA. Trimming pared 6 bases from V and 9 bases from J, leaving 12 bases between. The CDR3 is made up of 11 amino acids. The CDR3 protein is CSVPTWGEQFF. CDR3 DNA sequence: TGCAGCGTCCCCACCTGGGGTGAGCAGTTCTTC.

V is TRBV13 and J is TRBJ2-7; 7 bases align to TRBD2. J was trimmed by 0 bases and V by 3 bases; bases with no gene match: 2. Germline V CDR1 and CDR2: PRHDT, FYEKMQ (reference sequence). The CDR3 consists of 14 residues. The CDR3 protein is CASSFRGGSYEQYF. The CDR3 coding sequence is TGTGCCAGCAGCTTTCGCGGGGGCTCCTACGAGCAGTACTTC.

CDR3 nucleotides: TGCAGCGTTACCGGGACAGGGCTCCTCCACGAGCAGTACTTC. Its protein product is CSVTGTGLLHEQYF. The chain has TRBV29-1 and TRBJ2-7, with TRBD1 identical over 9 bases. Germline CDR1 SQVTM, CDR2 ANQGSEA. The CDR3 has 14 amino acids. The V gene end was trimmed by 5 bases and the J gene end by 5 bases; junction bases not matched to a gene: 10.

This chain connects TRBV4-2 to TRBJ2-7; D is tentatively TRBD1 or TRBD2 (5 bases each). The CDR3 spans 17 residues. Trimming removed 4 bases from V and 3 bases from J, with 22 bases in between. Germline CDR1 is LGHNA and CDR2 is YNFKEQ. The CDR3 region has the DNA TGTGCCAGCAGCCCCCTCCCCCGGGACGGCGAAGGCTACGAGCAGTACTTC. Its protein is CASSPLPRDGEGYEQYF.

The chain employs TRBV5-1 and TRBJ2-1; D may be TRBD1 (6 bases). Germline V lookup: CDR1 SGHRS, CDR2 YFSETQ. The CDR3 runs to 12 residues. Trimming took 5 bases from V and 9 from J, leaving 12 bases between them. CDR3 DNA: TGCGCCAGCAGAACAGGGAGCGGTGAGCAGTTCTTC. Protein: CASRTGSGEQFF. The full variable domain, in which reference TRBV5-1 and TRBJ2-1 provide the parts outside the CDR3, is KAGVTQTPRYLIKTRGQQVTLSCSPISGHRSVSWYQQTPGQGLQFLFEYFSETQRNKGNFPGRFSGRQFSNSRSEMNVSTLELGDSALYLCASRTGSGEQFFGPGTRLTVL.

For this clone: This same CDR3 is encoded by further DNA sequences in the sample. The gene calls are TRBV27 and TRBJ2-7, with a tentative D call TRBD1 (5 bases). The germline V gene has CDR1 MNHEY and CDR2 SMNVEV (reference sequence). V lost 2 bases, J lost 1 base, and 6 bases lay in between. The CDR3 loop spans 13 amino acids. CDR3 protein: CASSLQGSYEQYF. For the CDR3, the DNA is TGTGCCAGCAGTTTACAGGGATCCTACGAGCAGTACTTC.

This sequence joins TRBV4-1 and TRBJ2-7, with D uncertain. The ends were cut back, 2 bases at V and 0 bases at J, with 14 bases in the middle. The CDR3 loop spans 16 amino acids. CDR1 is MGHRA, CDR2 YSYEKL, per germline. CDR3 DNA: TGCGCCAGCAGCCAACGGGCAGGTTTTAGCTCCTACGAGCAGTACTTC. Translated: CASSQRAGFSSYEQYF.

The rearrangement joins TRBV5-1 to TRBJ1-2; TRBD1 matches 9 bases. This CDR3 region has 16 residues. The junction had 7 bases not matched to a gene; V was cut back by 0 bases and J by 4 bases. Germline CDR1 reads SGHRS; CDR2 reads YFSETQ. The CDR3 sequence: CASSLVFGTGFYGYTF. The CDR3 coding sequence is TGCGCCAGCAGCTTGGTATTTGGGACAGGGTTCTATGGCTACACCTTC. Based on the CDR3 plus reference TRBV5-1 and TRBJ1-2, the full variable domain is KAGVTQTPRYLIKTRGQQVTLSCSPISGHRSVSWYQQTPGQGLQFLFEYFSETQRNKGNFPGRFSGRQFSNSRSEMNVSTLELGDSALYLCASSLVFGTGFYGYTFGSGTRLTVV.

V gene TRBV19 combines with J gene TRBJ1-5; D uncertain. The CDR3 covers 14 residues. With 0 bases removed from V and 7 bases from J, the gap between germline ends came to 10 bases. Germline V gene data show CDR1 as LNHDA and CDR2 as SQIVND (reference sequence). The chain's CDR3 is CASSIDPEIQPQHF. The CDR3 DNA reads TGTGCCAGTAGTATAGACCCTGAAATACAGCCCCAGCATTTT.

The V gene is TRBV6-5, the J gene TRBJ2-1, with no clear D. CDR1 and CDR2 from the germline V gene are MNHEY and SVGAGI. The CDR3 covers 13 residues. The V end lost 6 bases, the J end lost 5 bases, and 11 bases lay between the germline ends. DNA of the CDR3: TGTGCCAGCAGCCCCGACACAAACAATGAGCAGTTCTTC. This encodes CASSPDTNNEQFF.

The gene calls are TRBV11-2 and TRBJ2-7; weak D call: TRBD2 (7 bases). Germline V gene sequence: CDR1 SGHAT, CDR2 FQNNGV. The ends were cut back, 8 bases at V and 9 bases at J, with 17 bases in the middle. The CDR3 is 12 residues long. CDR3 nucleotide sequence: TGTGCCAGCGGGGGGGGCTCCCCGCTGCAGTACTTC. Amino acids: CASGGGSPLQYF.

V gene TRBV9 combines with J gene TRBJ2-2; TRBD2 agrees at 13 bases. Germline CDR1 SGDLS, CDR2 YYNGEE. The CDR3 spans 20 residues. The J segment lost 6 bases and the V segment lost 3 bases, leaving 17 bases of the junction unmatched. The chain's CDR3 is CASSAPAGLAGAPRAGELFF. The DNA of the CDR3 is TGTGCCAGCAGCGCCCCCGCAGGACTAGCGGGAGCCCCCAGAGCCGGGGAGCTGTTTTTT.

The CDR3 protein is CASSTREARYYEQYF. The CDR3 DNA reads TGTGCCAGCAGTACGCGGGAGGCCCGATACTACGAGCAGTACTTC. The genes are TRBV6-5 and TRBJ2-7; 8 bases are a match to TRBD2. In germline, CDR1 is MNHEY, CDR2 SVGAGI. The CDR3 runs to 15 residues. V shed 5 bases and J 3 bases; nucleotides not matched to a gene: 9.

The rearrangement links TRBV7-2 to TRBJ2-6, with D unresolved. This CDR3 has 14 residues. The germline gives CDR1 SGHTA, CDR2 FQGNSA. V lost 8 bases, J lost 0 bases, and 8 bases lay in between. The CDR3 reads CASHDFSGANVLTF. CDR3 nucleotides: TGTGCCAGCCACGACTTCTCTGGGGCCAACGTCCTGACTTTC.